The 13 T cell receptor beta chains below were found in one sample sequenced in a study of T-cell memory formation after mild COVID-19. MiXCR was run by TCRdb on the 5' RACE reads, yielding one entry per CDR3 protein. The profile shows hundreds of thousands of distinct CDR3 sequences, roughly 15% of them singletons. The sequenced sample consisted of PBMCs or a T cell subset sorted from them (not recorded which). Every receptor here comes from a man aged 18 to 29 who had mild COVID-19 (a few samples of this study predate the infection). Cell type and time point are not known.

This clonotype was observed a handful of times. This chain links TRBV23-1 with TRBJ2-1, with D perhaps TRBD1 (6 bases). TRBV23-1 is identified as an open reading frame with a role that is uncertain. Trimming took off 6 bases at V and 10 bases at J, with 16 bases between the two ends. CDR3 length: 13 amino acids. Here the CDR3 reads CASSHPGVEEQFF. CDR3 sequence (DNA): TGCGCCAGCAGCCACCCAGGGGTCGAAGAGCAGTTCTTC.

This clonotype appeared a few times. The gene calls are TRBV7-2 and TRBJ2-5; D assignment may be TRBD1 or TRBD2 (5 bases each). CDR1 is SGHTA and CDR2 is FQGNSA in the germline V gene. The CDR3 totals 13 residues. Trimming removed 1 base from V and 6 bases from J, with 9 bases in between. CDR3 in amino acids: CASSLERGKTQYF. CDR3 DNA sequence: TGTGCCAGCAGCTTAGAGAGGGGCAAGACCCAGTACTTC. The whole variable domain, remainder taken from reference TRBV7-2 and TRBJ2-5, is GAGVSQSPSNKVTEKGKDVELRCDPISGHTALYWYRQSLGQGLEFLIYFQGNSAPDKSGLPSDRFSAERTGGSVSTLTIQRTQQEDSAVYLCASSLERGKTQYFGPGTRLLVL.

This sequence joins TRBV12-3 or TRBV12-4 and TRBJ2-1; 12 bases are a match to TRBD2. This CDR3 has 14 residues. With 7 bases clipped from V and 7 bases from J, the junction kept 5 bases outside the gene matches. The DNA for the CDR3 is TGTGCCAGCAACCTAGCGGGGGGGAAAAATGAGCAGTTCTTC. Translated, it gives CASNLAGGKNEQFF.

This clonotype was counted a few times. The rearrangement joins TRBV15 to TRBJ1-2, with D uncertain. This CDR3 comprises 15 residues. Germline CDR1 reads LNHNV; CDR2 reads YYDKDF (reference sequence). V lost 1 base and J 3 bases, leaving 12 bases between the germline ends. The CDR3, as DNA: TGTGCCACCAGCAGAGCCCGTGGTAGTGACTATGGCTACACCTTC. Encoded protein: CATSRARGSDYGYTF.

This clonotype has just a few counts. V usage is TRBV7-6 and J usage is TRBJ2-7, with a tentative D call TRBD1 (7 bases). Germline CDR1 reads SGHVS; CDR2 reads FNYEAQ. Deletions cut 4 bases from V and 3 bases from J, with 16 bases between. The CDR3 extends over 15 amino acids. CDR3 protein: CASSSTQGGFYEQYF. In DNA form, the CDR3 reads TGTGCCAGCAGCTCGACTCAGGGGGGATTCTACGAGCAGTACTTC.

The sample holds a few counts of this clonotype. This chain links TRBV7-3 with TRBJ2-1, with D possibly being TRBD2 (6 bases). In germline, CDR1 is SGHTA, CDR2 FQGTGA. The length of the CDR3 is 14 residues. Trimming left V 5 bases short and J 9 bases short, with 17 bases between. The CDR3 bases are TGTGCCAGCAGCCCGACTAGTATGCAGGGTGAGCAGTTCTTC. Translation gives CASSPTSMQGEQFF.

This clonotype was seen a few times. This chain links TRBV30 with TRBJ2-3; D tentatively fits TRBD1 or TRBD2 (6 bases each). Trimming took off 2 bases at V and 7 bases at J, with 13 bases between the two ends. CDR1 is GTSNPN, CDR2 SVGIG, per germline (reference sequence). CDR3 length: 13 amino acids. CDR3 DNA: TGTGCCTGGAGTCCCGGGGGCCTCTATACGCAGTATTTT. Encoded protein: CAWSPGGLYTQYF.

This sequence joins TRBV20-1 and TRBJ2-3; the D is unclear. V was pared by 0 bases and J by 4 bases, with 17 bases between. The CDR3 is 16 amino acids. In germline, CDR1 is DFQATT, CDR2 SNEGSKA (reference sequence). CDR3 coding DNA: TGCAGTGCTAGAGATCTCTGGGGAAACTCGGCAGATACGCAGTATTTT. The encoded protein is CSARDLWGNSADTQYF.

The chain links TRBV6-6 to TRBJ1-5, with TRBD1 as a possible D gene (6 bases). The length of the CDR3 is 13 residues. CDR1 is MNHNY and CDR2 is SVGAGI in the germline V gene (reference sequence). V was cut by 10 bases and J by 2 bases, with 12 bases left in between. The CDR3 here is CATTGAGNQPQHF. CDR3 DNA: TGTGCCACCACGGGGGCGGGCAATCAGCCCCAGCATTTT.

The chain uses TRBV21-1 and TRBJ2-5; TRBD2 is taken as the D call from the table, unchecked against the DNA. TRBV21-1 is a recognized pseudogene. This CDR3 comprises 18 residues. This chain's CDR3 is CASSKGVAGGPSQETQYF. For the CDR3, the DNA is TGTGCCAGCAGCAAGGGCGTAGCGGGGGGCCCCTCCCAAGAGACCCAGTACTTC.

The chain recombines TRBV10-3 with TRBJ1-5; no definite D call. The CDR3 spans 13 residues. Per germline, CDR1 ENHRY and CDR2 SYGVKD. V shed 5 bases and J shed 5 bases, with 10 bases lying between them. CDR3 residues: CAISTDQDQPQHF. The CDR3 nucleotides are TGTGCCATCAGTACGGACCAGGATCAGCCCCAGCATTTT.

This clonotype has a handful of counts. The CDR3 reads CASRWTGSSYEQYF. CDR3 nucleotides: TGTGCCAGCAGGTGGACAGGGAGCTCCTACGAGCAGTACTTC. The genes are TRBV12-3 or TRBV12-4 and TRBJ2-7; 8 positions match TRBD1. V was pared by 6 bases and J by 0 bases, with 4 bases of the junction left unmatched. The CDR3 runs to 14 residues.

The chain employs TRBV20-1 and TRBJ2-2; 9 nucleotides line up with TRBD2. V was pared by 6 bases and J by 7 bases, with 6 bases of the junction left unmatched. Germline V gene lookup returns CDR1 DFQATT and CDR2 SNEGSKA (reference sequence). CDR3 length equals 13 residues. The CDR3 loop reads CSALTSGGGELFF. The CDR3 DNA is TGCAGTGCCTTGACTAGCGGTGGCGGGGAGCTGTTTTTT.